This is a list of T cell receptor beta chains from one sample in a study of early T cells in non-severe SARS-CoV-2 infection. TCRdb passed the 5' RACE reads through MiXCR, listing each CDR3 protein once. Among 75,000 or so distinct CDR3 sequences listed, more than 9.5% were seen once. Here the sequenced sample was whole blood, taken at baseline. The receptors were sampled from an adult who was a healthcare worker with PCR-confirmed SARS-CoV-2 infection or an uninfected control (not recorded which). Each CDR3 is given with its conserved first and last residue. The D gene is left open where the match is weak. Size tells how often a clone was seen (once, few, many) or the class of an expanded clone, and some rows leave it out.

CASRSAGGAYEQYF	TGTGCCAGCAGGTCAGCGGGAGGGGCCTACGAGCAGTACTTC	TRBJ2-7	TRBV7-9	.	TRBD2
CASSQDDRITEAFF	TGTGCCAGCAGCCAGGACGACAGGATCACTGAAGCTTTCTTT	TRBJ1-1	TRBV4-2	.	.
CAWSVLGTGELFF	TGTGCCTGGAGTGTACTCGGCACCGGGGAGCTGTTTTTT	TRBJ2-2	TRBV30	.	.
CASSDPLVPDTQYF	TGTGCCAGCAGTGACCCTCTGGTGCCAGATACGCAGTATTTT	TRBJ2-3	TRBV12-3/TRBV12-4	few	.
CASSQGLNQPQHF	TGTGCCAGCAGCCAGGGTTTAAATCAGCCCCAGCATTTT	TRBJ1-5	TRBV14	.	.
CASSLTGNQPQHF	TGTGCCAGCAGCTTGACAGGGAATCAGCCCCAGCATTTT	TRBJ1-5	TRBV6-5	.	TRBD1
CASSSGSGYEQYF	TGCGCCAGCAGCTCGGGTTCGGGCTACGAGCAGTACTTC	TRBJ2-7	TRBV5-1	many	.
CASSRDGTSGLYEQYF	TGTGCCAGCAGCCGAGACGGGACTAGCGGGCTCTACGAGCAGTACTTC	TRBJ2-7	TRBV3-1	many	TRBD2
CSVAASGRDEQFF	TGCAGCGTTGCGGCTAGCGGGAGGGATGAGCAGTTCTTC	TRBJ2-1	TRBV29-1	.	TRBD2
CSASPQSQETQYF	TGCAGTGCTAGTCCGCAGTCTCAAGAGACCCAGTACTTC	TRBJ2-5	TRBV20-1	.	.
CASSPTEQGGSTIYF	TGCGCCAGCAGCCCGACGGAGCAGGGGGGGAGCACCATATATTTT	TRBJ1-3	TRBV4-1	few	TRBD1
CASSTLTPQGRVFHEQYF	TGTGCCAGCAGCACACTGACCCCTCAGGGGCGCGTTTTCCACGAGCAGTACTTC	TRBJ2-7	TRBV11-2	many	.
CAASSGGPDTQYF	TGTGCCGCGAGTAGCGGGGGGCCAGATACGCAGTATTTT	TRBJ2-3	TRBV19	.	TRBD2
CSANRGATYNEQFF	TGCAGTGCTAACCGGGGGGCTACCTACAATGAGCAGTTCTTC	TRBJ2-1	TRBV20-1	.	.
CASSFLASGDIQYF	TGTGCCAGCAGCTTCTTGGCTAGCGGAGACATTCAGTACTTC	TRBJ2-4	TRBV7-2	many	TRBD2
CASSLEIYNEQFF	TGTGCCAGCAGCTTAGAGATTTACAATGAGCAGTTCTTC	TRBJ2-1	TRBV7-2	many	.
CSARDIRAGRDNEQFF	TGCAGTGCTAGAGATATCAGGGCGGGACGGGACAATGAGCAGTTCTTC	TRBJ2-1	TRBV20-1	few	.
CASSPPRGAITDTQYF	TGTGCCAGCTCACCACCCCGGGGGGCGATCACAGATACGCAGTATTTT	TRBJ2-3	TRBV18	many	.
CASSPSAGVAGELFF	TGTGCCAGCAGCCCTTCAGCGGGAGTCGCCGGGGAGCTGTTTTTT	TRBJ2-2	TRBV11-3	few	TRBD2
CASSIFGETQYF	TGTGCCAGTAGTATTTTCGGAGAGACCCAGTACTTC	TRBJ2-5	TRBV19	few	.
CASSLGSGRPYEQYF	TGTGCCAGCAGCTTAGGGTCAGGGCGGCCCTACGAGCAGTACTTC	TRBJ2-7	TRBV11-2	.	.
CASSEVGGSSYNEQFF	TGTGCCAGCAGTGAAGTCGGCGGGAGCTCCTACAATGAGCAGTTCTTC	TRBJ2-1	TRBV6-1	.	TRBD2
CASSFFGDNQGEQFF	TGTGCCAGCAGTTTTTTCGGGGACAACCAGGGTGAGCAGTTCTTC	TRBJ2-1	TRBV27	many	.
CASMTSGTEYSNQPQHF	TGTGCCAGCATGACCTCCGGGACAGAGTATAGCAATCAGCCCCAGCATTTT	TRBJ1-5	TRBV19	many	TRBD1
CATSSPRLDLDEQFF	TGTGCCACCAGCAGTCCGCGACTAGATCTGGATGAGCAGTTCTTC	TRBJ2-1	TRBV15	many	.
CASSQDGTGNNEQFF	TGCGCCAGCAGCCAAGATGGGACGGGAAACAATGAGCAGTTCTTC	TRBJ2-1	TRBV4-1	.	.
CASSLTPGQRNYEQYF	TGTGCCAGCAGTCTTACACCGGGACAGAGAAACTACGAGCAGTACTTC	TRBJ2-7	TRBV2	many	TRBD1
CASSQVEVPGYGYTF	TGCGCCAGCAGCCAAGTAGAAGTGCCTGGGTATGGCTACACCTTC	TRBJ1-2	TRBV4-1	once	.
CASSLTGRYSNQPQHF	TGTGCCAGCAGCTTGACAGGGCGCTATAGCAATCAGCCCCAGCATTTT	TRBJ1-5	TRBV7-2	many	TRBD1
CASSSGGAETGELFF	TGTGCCAGCAGTTCAGGGGGCGCGGAGACCGGGGAGCTGTTTTTT	TRBJ2-2	TRBV7-3	.	TRBD1
CASSSTSGRYNEQFF	TGCGCCAGCAGCTCGACTAGCGGGAGATACAATGAGCAGTTCTTC	TRBJ2-1	TRBV5-1	.	TRBD2
CASSPRGGNTEAFF	TGCGCCAGCAGCCCGCGTGGGGGGAACACTGAAGCTTTCTTT	TRBJ1-1	TRBV5-1	few	.
CASSPRGQGPYEQYF	TGTGCCAGCTCACCAAGGGGACAGGGACCCTACGAGCAGTACTTC	TRBJ2-7	TRBV18	.	TRBD1
CASSPGPENGYTF	TGCGCCAGCAGCCCGGGCCCCGAGAACGGCTACACCTTC	TRBJ1-2	TRBV5-1	many	.
CSVVFLETQYF	TGCAGCGTTGTCTTTTTGGAGACCCAGTACTTC	TRBJ2-5	TRBV29-1	many	.
CASSLRPTGGLGSYNEQFF	TGTGCCAGCAGCTTAAGACCGACAGGGGGCCTAGGTTCCTACAATGAGCAGTTCTTC	TRBJ2-1	TRBV7-3	many	TRBD1
CATSEAGTSRNDEQFF	TGTGCCACCAGTGAAGCCGGGACTAGCAGAAACGATGAGCAGTTCTTC	TRBJ2-1	TRBV24-1	many	TRBD2
CASSPIRSQTGDYTDTQYF	TGTGCCAGCAGCCCCATTCGGTCCCAAACGGGGGATTACACAGATACGCAGTATTTT	TRBJ2-3	TRBV7-9	.	.
CSVASGTYEQYF	TGCAGCGTTGCTTCAGGAACCTACGAGCAGTACTTC	TRBJ2-7	TRBV29-1	few	.
CASSQGTVTNQPQHF	TGCGCCAGCAGCCAAGGGACAGTCACGAATCAGCCCCAGCATTTT	TRBJ1-5	TRBV4-1	few	.
CASSLSSGIRGAFF	TGTGCCAGCAGCTTAAGCTCCGGGATACGGGGGGCTTTCTTT	TRBJ1-1	TRBV7-3	.	.
CASGSLAAYNEQFF	TGTGCCAGCGGCTCTTTAGCGGCCTACAATGAGCAGTTCTTC	TRBJ2-1	TRBV6-2/TRBV6-3	few	.
CASSSTVSETQYF	TGTGCCAGCAGCTCGACAGTTTCCGAGACCCAGTACTTC	TRBJ2-5	TRBV7-6	many	.
CASSPLDGRNGNEQFF	TGTGCCAGCAGTCCTCTTGACGGGAGAAATGGCAATGAGCAGTTCTTC	TRBJ2-1	TRBV25-1	many	.
CARSPLAGGPEEQYF	TGTGCCAGAAGCCCTTTAGCGGGAGGGCCGGAGGAGCAGTACTTC	TRBJ2-7	TRBV5-3	few	TRBD2
CASSLYSGTGVEKLFF	TGCGCCAGCAGCCTCTATTCCGGGACAGGGGTGGAAAAACTGTTTTTT	TRBJ1-4	TRBV4-1	many	TRBD1
CASGYRTGLTEAFF	TGTGCTAGTGGTTATCGGACAGGGCTGACTGAAGCTTTCTTT	TRBJ1-1	TRBV12-5	many	TRBD1
CASSQTKSFYEKLFF	TGCGCCAGCAGCCAGACCAAAAGTTTTTATGAAAAACTGTTTTTT	TRBJ1-4	TRBV4-1	few	.
CASSIQGVWNGYTF	TGTGCCAGTAGTATTCAGGGGGTATGGAATGGCTACACCTTC	TRBJ1-2	TRBV19	.	TRBD1
CASKEEPAVYEQYF	TGTGCCAGCAAGGAGGAGCCGGCCGTATACGAGCAGTACTTC	TRBJ2-7	TRBV25-1	few	.
CASSRTGLGGELFF	TGTGCCAGCAGCCGTACGGGGTTGGGCGGGGAGCTGTTTTTT	TRBJ2-2	TRBV6-5	.	.
CASSLSSSYNSPLHF	TGTGCCAGCAGCTTATCGAGCTCCTATAATTCACCCCTCCACTTT	TRBJ1-6	TRBV7-9	.	.
CASSDGQQETQYF	TGCGCCAGCAGTGACGGACAGCAAGAGACCCAGTACTTC	TRBJ2-5	TRBV10-2	.	.
CASSEKGFYNEQFF	TGTGCCAGCAGTGAAAAGGGGTTTTATAATGAGCAGTTCTTC	TRBJ2-1	TRBV2	many	.
CAWSLETGRSNQPQHF	TGTGCCTGGAGCCTAGAGACAGGGAGGAGTAATCAGCCCCAGCATTTT	TRBJ1-5	TRBV30	many	TRBD1
CASSETLAGGSEQFF	TGTGCCAGCAGCGAAACGCTGGCGGGGGGAAGTGAGCAGTTCTTC	TRBJ2-1	TRBV9	few	TRBD2
CASSPRWMDKQETQYF	TGTGCCAGCAGCCCAAGATGGATGGACAAGCAAGAGACCCAGTACTTC	TRBJ2-5	TRBV7-2	few	.
CASSPRGSYQPQHF	TGTGCCAGCAGCCCCAGGGGTTCTTATCAGCCCCAGCATTTT	TRBJ1-5	TRBV7-9	many	.
CASSRVGRTSTDTQYF	TGCGCCAGCAGCCGGGTGGGACGGACTAGCACAGATACGCAGTATTTT	TRBJ2-3	TRBV5-1	.	.